This T cell receptor (beta chain) was found in a study of tumor-infiltrating lymphocytes in primary liver carcinoma (dated by TCRdb to about 2017). Background for the entire study: Of the five patients (three men and two women, aged 30 to 69 years), four had hepatocellular carcinoma and one had combined HCC and intrahepatic cholangiocarcinoma. The tumors of the five patients were staged as T1-T3 N0M0, with maximum diameters ranging from 4.2 to 10 cm. Roughly 3.65 to 7.13 million productive TCRbeta reads were obtained per sample, and no significant difference in read depth was found between tissue types. For each liver tumor, the study sampled five regions along with adjacent normal tissue and blood, and applied TCRbeta repertoire sequencing, expression microarrays and whole-exome sequencing. A total of roughly 35 specimens from 5 patients went through TCRbeta repertoire sequencing, namely 25 tumor regions, 5 adjacent noncancerous liver tissues and 5 peripheral blood samples. To link TCRbeta repertoire diversity to the local molecular phenotype, the roughly 23 tumor region samples were profiled with Agilent mRNA microarrays. Repertoires from technical replicates were highly reproducible, with mean shared-clone rates approximately 0.92 and correlation coefficients above 0.98.

The CDR3 sequence holds 15 residues, the cysteine and phenylalanine included. Just CDR3 DNA is preserved here, 45 bases in frame from base 1. CDR1 and CDR2 are read off the germline V gene (reference sequence) as LNHDA and SQIVND. Total RNA and DNA were co-extracted from roughly 18-30 mg of bulk tissue with the AllPrep DNA/RNA mini kit, without cell sorting. Between November 2015 and March 2016, roughly five patients in China with histopathologically diagnosed primary liver carcinoma had surgical resection. At the time of sampling, the patients were treatment-naive and had chronic HBV infection. Each tumor was sampled at five spatially separated regions: the tumor centre plus the superior, inferior, left-lateral and right-lateral poles. More than 75% viable tumor cells were found by histology in every tumor sample. Fresh tumor and adjacent tissue pieces were bisected; one half was stored in RNAlater at -80°C, the other sent for histology.

Starting from 450 to 500 ng total RNA, TCRbeta-specific cDNA was produced by reverse transcription with a constant-region primer and ProtoScript II reverse transcriptase. The TCRbeta libraries were prepared through three rounds of nested multiplex PCR following a slightly modified ARM-PCR procedure. Each of the first two PCR rounds ran for 9 to 10 cycles using multiplex TRBV1-TRBV30 forward primers together with a Cbeta reverse primer. Sample barcodes and Illumina adapters were attached in a final 25-cycle PCR using Deep VentR polymerase. Before sequencing, amplicons of 200-500 bp were gel-purified using a QIAquick gel extraction kit. An Illumina HiSeq 2500 was used to sequence the TCRbeta amplicons with 250-bp paired-end reads. The study's processing was this. Trimmomatic v0.33 was used to quality-trim the reads, and FLASH v1.2.11 was used to merge paired reads so that full CDR3 sequences could be recovered. V, D and J germline segments were assigned to the rearranged TCRbeta sequences using MiGEC v1.2.1b. Clonotype statistics, along with Shannon-Wiener diversity indices, were calculated using VDJtools v1.0.0. To cut down on sampling bias, every analysis after diversity analysis relied on just the 250 most abundant clonotypes from each sample. TCRdb reran the public reads through fastp at Q25 and MiXCR, keeping productive beta chains. Rows are combined by CDR3 protein, so each entry shows the most common genes and DNA. The V and J calls and clone size are TCRdb's, not the authors'. The sample includes about 35,000 distinct CDR3 sequences, with 74% observed a single time. The ten largest clones add up to 15% to 20% of the sample.

Of note for this clonotype: The antigen it binds to is not known. An end of the junction differs from the germline gene, which may be a read error.

Summary of the overall study and its limitations: Because sequencing covered only the TCR beta chain and unpaired alpha chains were not captured, true repertoire diversity is likely underestimated. With just a handful of patients in the study, the authors point out that the findings should be validated in a larger study. Since the samples were bulk and unsorted, there was no way to compare CD4+ and CD8+ T cell repertoires. Pairs of tumor regions showed greater repertoire overlap (mean roughly 35%) than tumor-adjacent pairs (roughly 17%) or tumor-blood pairs (approximately 15%), which is consistent with antigen-driven expansion. The top 250 clones accounted for a significantly greater share of the repertoire in tumors than in blood (p = 0.039). Only about 8-25% of top clones were found in all five regions of a tumor, suggesting spatial heterogeneity of tumor-infiltrating T cells.

The clonotype originates from a man in his forties with primary liver carcinoma and hepatitis B virus infection. Source material: liver tumor tissue from sampling region 4. Per the publication, the cell subset or site label means: tumor region T4, right-lateral pole. Recombination connected TRBV19 to TRBJ2-1, and 7 junctional nucleotides match TRBD2. For the CDR3, the sequence is CTSSPRGLPGNEQFF. The nucleotides read TGTACCAGTAGTCCTAGGGGACTACCGGGTAATGAGCAGTTCTTC.